A selection of T cell receptor beta chains follows, all from one sample in a study of blood T cells in healthy people across ages. TCRdb processed the 5' RACE reads anew with MiXCR; each CDR3 protein has one entry. The sample contains some 760,000 distinct CDR3 sequences, roughly 25% of which appear only once. Another study also made use of these data, one on T cells of mothers and their children.

Sequencing was carried out using blood. These TCRs come from a boy between 5 and 17 years old in good health. The CDR3 runs from the conserved cysteine through the conserved F or W. The D gene is left open where the match is weak. The listing skips clone size in some rows; elsewhere it reads once, few, many or a size class.

d_gene	v_gene	j_gene	abundance	len	CDR3nt	CDR3aa
NA	TRBV24-1	TRBJ2-1	few	15	TGTGCCACCAGTGTTGGGCGGGGCAGTTACAATGAGCAGTTCTTC	CATSVGRGSYNEQFF
NA	TRBV29-1	TRBJ2-5	many	13	TGCAGCGTGCGACAGGTTCTACAAGAGACCCAGTACTTC	CSVRQVLQETQYF
NA	TRBV4-2	TRBJ2-1	NA	14	TGTGCCAGCAGCCCTATAGGGATCAACAATGAGCAGTTCTTC	CASSPIGINNEQFF
TRBD1	TRBV11-1	TRBJ2-6	NA	16	TGTGCCAGCAGCCCTCAGGGGGCGCAGGGGGCCAACGTCCTGACTTTC	CASSPQGAQGANVLTF
NA	TRBV12-3/TRBV12-4	TRBJ2-7	NA	13	TGTGCCAGCAGTTTTGCAGTTTCCTACGAGCAGTACTTC	CASSFAVSYEQYF
NA	TRBV12-3/TRBV12-4	TRBJ2-7	NA	13	TGTGCCAGCAGCAGAGAGAATTGGTTAGAGCAGTACTTC	CASSRENWLEQYF
TRBD1	TRBV6-2/TRBV6-3	TRBJ1-2	few	13	TGTGCCAGCGGTTCGGACAGGGAGCTTGGCTACACCTTC	CASGSDRELGYTF
NA	TRBV11-2	TRBJ2-7	few	15	TGTGCCAGCAGCTCAGAAGGGTCCGCGCCCTACGAGCAGTACTTC	CASSSEGSAPYEQYF
NA	TRBV29-1	TRBJ2-1	NA	11	TGCAGCGTCCCTGACCAGGAGGAGCAGTTCTTC	CSVPDQEEQFF
NA	TRBV29-1	TRBJ2-5	NA	11	TGCAGCGTGCAGCCTGGGGAGACCCAGTACTTC	CSVQPGETQYF
TRBD1	TRBV7-9	TRBJ2-3	few	15	TGTGCCAGCAGCTGCTCGGGACAGCTCACAGATACGCAGTGTTTT	CASSCSGQLTDTQCF
NA	TRBV2	TRBJ2-2	few	11	TGTGCCAGCACAGGGTATGAGGAGCTGTTTTTT	CASTGYEELFF
TRBD1	TRBV20-1	TRBJ2-1	few	14	TGCAGTGCTAGTTTGGGACAGGGGAGCAATGAGCAGTTCTTC	CSASLGQGSNEQFF
NA	TRBV5-1	TRBJ2-1	NA	11	TGCGCCAGCAGTATGTACGGTGAGCAGTTCTTC	CASSMYGEQFF
NA	TRBV13	TRBJ2-1	once	13	TGTGCCAGCAGCCCGAGCCGTACGTATGAGCAGTTCTTC	CASSPSRTYEQFF
NA	TRBV9	TRBJ1-6	few	15	TGTGCCAGCAGCGTAGGCGACAGGTCTCGGGTACCCCTCCACTTT	CASSVGDRSRVPLHF
NA	TRBV7-9	TRBJ2-2	few	15	TGTGCCAGCAGCCCATGGGGAGGTAGCACCGGGGAGCTGTTTTTT	CASSPWGGSTGELFF
NA	TRBV7-2	TRBJ2-3	NA	15	TGTGCCAGCAGCCTAGAGCGGTTCGGCACAGATACGCAGTATTTT	CASSLERFGTDTQYF
NA	TRBV7-2	TRBJ2-7	once	16	TGTGCCAGCAGCTTAGCACCCATCGGGGAGGCCTACGAGCAGTACTTC	CASSLAPIGEAYEQYF
TRBD1	TRBV20-1	TRBJ1-3	few	14	TGCAGTGCACGCGACAGGGGGCGAGGAAACACCATATATTTT	CSARDRGRGNTIYF
NA	TRBV20-1	TRBJ2-6	few	12	TGCAGTGCTAGTTCTGGGGCCAACGTCCTGACTTTC	CSASSGANVLTF
NA	TRBV3-1	TRBJ2-2	NA	13	TGTGCCAGCAGCCGGGACTACACCGGGGAGCTGTTTTTT	CASSRDYTGELFF
TRBD2	TRBV7-2	TRBJ2-4	NA	14	TGTGCCAGCAGCTCACCGGGACTAGCGAACATTCAGTACTTC	CASSSPGLANIQYF
NA	TRBV19	TRBJ2-1	few	14	TGTGCCAGTAGTCCAGACGGGGTATACAATGAGCAGTTCTTC	CASSPDGVYNEQFF
NA	TRBV3-1	TRBJ2-5	NA	15	TGTGCCAGCAGCCAAGTGGGAGGGGGCGAAGAGACCCAGTACTTC	CASSQVGGGEETQYF
NA	TRBV2	TRBJ2-3	few	13	TGTGCCAGAGAAAACGGGGGCACAGATACGCAGTATTTT	CARENGGTDTQYF
TRBD1	TRBV9	TRBJ1-2	NA	16	TGTGCCAGCAGCCCAAAGACAGGGGAATCTGCCTATGGCTACACCTTC	CASSPKTGESAYGYTF
TRBD1	TRBV11-2	TRBJ2-1	few	14	TGTGCCAGCACACGACAGGGGGCTAGGGATGAGCAGTTCTTC	CASTRQGARDEQFF
TRBD2	TRBV12-3/TRBV12-4	TRBJ2-2	NA	15	TGTGCCAGCAGTTTGGCAGGAGCGGGAGTAGGGGAGCTGTTTTTT	CASSLAGAGVGELFF
TRBD1	TRBV18	TRBJ2-5	NA	14	TGTGCCAGCTCACGGGACAGCTGGGGAGAGACCCAGTACTTC	CASSRDSWGETQYF
TRBD2	TRBV29-1	TRBJ2-3	few	15	TGCAGCGCCGTGGATGCGGGAGGGCCAGCGGATACGCAGTATTTT	CSAVDAGGPADTQYF
TRBD2	TRBV5-7	TRBJ2-5	many	15	TGTGCCAGCAGCCCCGGACTAGCGGGGGAAGAGACCCAGTACTTC	CASSPGLAGEETQYF
NA	TRBV20-1	TRBJ1-5	NA	16	TGCAGTGCTGGGGGCCTTACAGGGAGTGATGGCCAGCCCCAGCATTTT	CSAGGLTGSDGQPQHF
TRBD1	TRBV7-9	TRBJ2-7	few	13	TGTGCCAGCAGCTTCGCAGGGGGCTACGAGCAGTACTTC	CASSFAGGYEQYF
NA	TRBV7-6	TRBJ1-1	NA	14	TGTGCCAGCATCCCGGGGGTAGGTAACACTGAAGCTTTCTTT	CASIPGVGNTEAFF
TRBD1	TRBV9	TRBJ2-7	NA	15	TGTGCCAGCAGCGTAGGGACAGGGATCTCGGGAGAGCAGTACTTC	CASSVGTGISGEQYF
NA	TRBV10-3	TRBJ1-2	NA	17	TGTGCCATCAGTACCCTTACGACAGGAGGTGGAACCTATGGCTACACCTTC	CAISTLTTGGGTYGYTF
NA	TRBV4-1	TRBJ2-7	NA	14	TGCGCCAGCAGCCAAGCGGGGGACGGCTACGAGCAGTACTTC	CASSQAGDGYEQYF
NA	TRBV5-1	TRBJ2-5	NA	14	TGCGCCAGCAGCTTGAGTATCATACAAGAGACCCAGTACTTC	CASSLSIIQETQYF
NA	TRBV3-1	TRBJ1-1	NA	12	TGTGCCAGCAGCCTGGTCCCCCATGAAGCTTTCTTT	CASSLVPHEAFF
TRBD2	TRBV20-1	TRBJ2-1	NA	16	TGCAGTGCTAGAGATCAGAGAGCGGGAGGGCGCAATGAGCAGTTCTTC	CSARDQRAGGRNEQFF
TRBD1	TRBV5-1	TRBJ1-4	NA	13	TGCGCCAGCAGCTTTGAGGGGGCTGAAAAACTGTTTTTT	CASSFEGAEKLFF
NA	TRBV20-1	TRBJ2-1	NA	15	TGCAGTGCTAGAGATCGCATCACCTACTTAGATGAGCAGTTCTTC	CSARDRITYLDEQFF
NA	TRBV5-1	TRBJ2-1	NA	15	TGCGCCAGCAGCTTTGAGACGGGACGGCTAAAGGAGCAGTTCTTC	CASSFETGRLKEQFF
NA	TRBV7-9	TRBJ1-1	few	12	TGTGCCAGCAGTCAGGGGATTCGCGAAGCTTTCTTT	CASSQGIREAFF